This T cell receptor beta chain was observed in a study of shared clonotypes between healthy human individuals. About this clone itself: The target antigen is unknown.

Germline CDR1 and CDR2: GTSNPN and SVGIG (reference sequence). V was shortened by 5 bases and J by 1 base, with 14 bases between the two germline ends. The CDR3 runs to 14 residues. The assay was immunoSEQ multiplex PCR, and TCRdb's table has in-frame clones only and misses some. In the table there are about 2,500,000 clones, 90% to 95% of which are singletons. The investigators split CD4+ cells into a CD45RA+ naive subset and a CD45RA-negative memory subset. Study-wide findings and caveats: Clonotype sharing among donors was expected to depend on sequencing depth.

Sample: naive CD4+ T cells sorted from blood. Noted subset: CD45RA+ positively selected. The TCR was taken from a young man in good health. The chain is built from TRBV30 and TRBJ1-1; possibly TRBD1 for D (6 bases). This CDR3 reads CAWDWAGANTEAFF. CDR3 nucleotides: TGTGCCTGGGATTGGGCAGGGGCGAACACTGAAGCTTTCTTT. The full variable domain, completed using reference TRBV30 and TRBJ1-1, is SQTIHQWPATLVQPVGSPLSLECTVEGTSNPNLYWYRQAAGRGLQLLFYSVGIGQISSEVPQNLSASRPQDRQFILSSKKLLLSDSGFYLCAWDWAGANTEAFFGQGTRLTVV.